Below, 32 T cell receptor beta chains from the same sample are listed, as sequenced in a study of CD8+ T cells in alopecia areata. Stated treatment: oral pan-JAK inhibitor, 5-10 mg twice daily. Extraction and reverse transcription of RNA yielded cDNA as the sequencing template. The repertoire was sequenced with immunoSEQ multiplex PCR; TCRdb's copy has only in-frame clones and lacks some. There are 95,000 to 110,000 clones in the sample; 84% occur only once, and over 20% lies in the top ten. This specimen consisted of CD8+ T cells sorted from blood, obtained at week 24, from a patient treated with tofacitinib. Every receptor here comes from a human donor with alopecia areata.

This clone was counted a single time. This chain uses TRBV7-8 with TRBJ2-2; 9 bases fit TRBD2. From germline, CDR1 is SGHVS and CDR2 FQNEAQ. The ends lost 0 bases at V and 4 bases at J; junction bases unmatched: 6. The CDR3 covers 17 residues. The CDR3 sequence: CASSLATGTSPTGELFF. In DNA, the CDR3 is TGTGCCAGCAGCTTAGCGACGGGGACTAGCCCCACCGGGGAGCTGTTTTTT.

J is TRBJ2-3 and V is TRBV5-1; D is possibly TRBD1 (6 bases). Trimming removed 4 bases from V and 2 bases from J, with 11 bases in between. The CDR3 covers 14 residues. CDR1 is SGHRS, CDR2 YFSETQ, per germline. The DNA of the CDR3 is TGCGCCAGCAGCCTGGACAGTCTCACAGATACGCAGTATTTT. Translated, it gives CASSLDSLTDTQYF.

Notes on this clone: A read error may account for a junction end that differs from germline. Other DNA sequences in the same sample also yield this CDR3. V and J are TRBV4-1 and TRBJ2-1; D gene unclear. Germline lookup yields CDR1 MGHRA and CDR2 YSYEKL. The CDR3 is 18 amino acids. The CDR3 DNA reads TGCGCCAGCAGCCAAGAAAGGGCCAGCCCAGACCCCTACAACGAGCAGTTCTTC. Protein: CASSQERASPDPYNEQFF.

The chain combines TRBV11-2 with TRBJ2-7; D remains unclear. The CDR3 extends over 15 amino acids. Trimming stripped 0 bases from V and 3 bases from J, with 12 bases between. The germline CDR1 and CDR2 sequences are SGHAT and FQNNGV. This CDR3 reads CASSLDRKVIYEQYF. The CDR3 bases are TGTGCCAGCAGCTTAGATCGGAAGGTTATCTACGAGCAGTACTTC.

This clone was observed a few times. The rearrangement uses TRBV11-2 and TRBJ2-7; D gene uncertain. The V and J ends lost 6 bases and 5 bases respectively, with 17 bases between them. CDR3 size: 14 residues. Germline CDR1 is SGHAT and CDR2 is FQNNGV. The CDR3 DNA reads TGTGCCAGCAGTACTCCAGGACGAACTGACGAGCAGTACTTC. Amino acids: CASSTPGRTDEQYF.

CDR3 sequence (DNA): TGTGCCAGCAGTTTATCGGGGGGGCTAAACGAGCAGTACTTC. It translates to CASSLSGGLNEQYF. The rearrangement joins TRBV27 to TRBJ2-7; tentatively, D is TRBD2 (7 bases). The CDR3 extends over 14 amino acids. Trimming removed 0 bases from V and 5 bases from J, with 11 bases in between. In germline, CDR1 is MNHEY, CDR2 SMNVEV (reference sequence).

This clone was observed a handful of times. The chain recombines TRBV28 with TRBJ2-2; D may match TRBD1 or TRBD2 (5 bases each). In germline, CDR1 is MDHEN, CDR2 SYDVKM. CDR3 length: 13 amino acids. V was pared by 8 bases and J by 1 base, with 8 bases between. CDR3 coding DNA: TGTGCCAGCCGGGACCGGAACACCGGGGAGCTGTTTTTT. This codes for CASRDRNTGELFF.

The chain combines TRBV29-1 with TRBJ1-2; D possibly corresponds to TRBD1 (5 bases). The CDR3 has 12 amino acids. From germline, CDR1 is SQVTM and CDR2 ANQGSEA. Trimming took off 4 bases at V and 8 bases at J, with 14 bases between the two ends. CDR3 protein: CSVGPEEGGYTF. The CDR3 DNA sequence: TGCAGCGTTGGGCCGGAGGAGGGGGGCTACACCTTC.

This clone was counted once. The chain uses TRBV6-6 and TRBJ1-3; the match to TRBD1 covers 10 bases. The V gene's germline CDR1 is MNHNY and CDR2 SVGAGI (reference sequence). The CDR3 extends over 16 amino acids. V lost 4 bases to trimming and J lost 4 bases; unmatched junction nucleotides: 7. CDR3 in amino acids: CASSSRQGAAGNTIYF. The CDR3 region has the DNA TGTGCCAGCAGTTCACGACAGGGGGCAGCAGGAAACACCATATATTTT.

The chain employs TRBV2 and TRBJ2-7; D gene ambiguous. CDR3 length: 13 amino acids. The germline V gene encodes CDR1 SNHLY and CDR2 FYNNEI. V dropped 4 bases and J dropped 0 bases, with 7 bases sitting between them. The CDR3 DNA is TGTGCCAGCAGTGTAAGGGTCTCCTACGAGCAGTACTTC. Protein sequence: CASSVRVSYEQYF.

The genes are TRBV7-9 and TRBJ1-2; D perhaps matches TRBD1 (6 bases). Trimming pared 4 bases from V and 1 base from J, leaving 19 bases between. The CDR3 totals 17 residues. Germline-derived CDR1 and CDR2 are SEHNR and FQNEAQ (reference sequence). CDR3 protein: CASSSNPGQSYNYGYTF. DNA of the CDR3: TGTGCCAGCAGCTCCAATCCTGGACAGTCCTATAACTATGGCTACACCTTC. The entire variable domain, with the rest obtained from reference TRBV7-9 and TRBJ1-2, is as follows: DTGVSQNPRHKITKRGQNVTFRCDPISEHNRLYWYRQTLGQGPEFLTYFQNEAQLEKSRLLSDRFSAERPKGSFSTLEIQRTEQGDSAMYLCASSSNPGQSYNYGYTFGSGTRLTVV.

The rearrangement uses TRBV19 and TRBJ2-1; D not certain. V was clipped by 5 bases and J by 0 bases, with 11 bases between them. CDR1 is LNHDA, CDR2 SQIVND, per germline (reference sequence). The CDR3 length is 15 residues. The CDR3 DNA follows: TGTGCCAGTAGTCCAGACATCAGCTCCTACAATGAGCAGTTCTTC. Translating gives CASSPDISSYNEQFF. The entire variable domain, with the rest obtained from reference TRBV19 and TRBJ2-1, is as follows: DGGITQSPKYLFRKEGQNVTLSCEQNLNHDAMYWYRQDPGQGLRLIYYSQIVNDFQKGDIAEGYSVSREKKESFPLTVTSAQKNPTAFYLCASSPDISSYNEQFFGPGTRLTVL.

V gene TRBV4-1 combines with J gene TRBJ1-1; perhaps TRBD1 as D (5 bases). V lost 3 bases and J 4 bases, leaving 9 bases between the germline ends. Germline V gene lookup returns CDR1 MGHRA and CDR2 YSYEKL. This CDR3 is built from 13 residues. CDR3 region: CASSQARGTEAFF. The CDR3 DNA sequence: TGCGCCAGCAGCCAGGCGAGGGGCACTGAAGCTTTCTTT.

The J gene is TRBJ2-5, the V gene TRBV7-9, with TRBD1 as a possible D gene (6 bases). Germline CDR1 is SEHNR and CDR2 is FQNEAQ (reference sequence). V lost 5 bases to trimming and J lost 5 bases, with 18 bases between them. The CDR3 is made up of 15 amino acids. CDR3 protein: CASSPPGPRGETQYF. The CDR3 coding sequence is TGTGCCAGCAGCCCACCCGGCCCTAGGGGGGAGACCCAGTACTTC. The full variable domain, completed using reference TRBV7-9 and TRBJ2-5, is DTGVSQNPRHKITKRGQNVTFRCDPISEHNRLYWYRQTLGQGPEFLTYFQNEAQLEKSRLLSDRFSAERPKGSFSTLEIQRTEQGDSAMYLCASSPPGPRGETQYFGPGTRLLVL.

V gene TRBV4-1 combines with J gene TRBJ1-2, with D possibly matching TRBD1 (5 bases). The V gene lost 0 bases and the J gene lost 8 bases, with 10 bases spanning the gap. The CDR3 has 13 amino acids. CDR1 is MGHRA, CDR2 YSYEKL, per germline. The CDR3, as DNA: TGCGCCAGCAGCCAAGAGTCAGGGAGAGGCTACACCTTC. Translation: CASSQESGRGYTF.

The chain uses TRBV27 and TRBJ1-1, with a weak D call TRBD1 (6 bases). The CDR3 runs to 14 residues. Germline lookup yields CDR1 MNHEY and CDR2 SMNVEV (reference sequence). The V and J ends lost 3 bases and 4 bases respectively, with 12 bases between them. The CDR3 loop reads CASSLNRASTEAFF. The CDR3 nucleotides read TGTGCCAGCAGTTTGAACAGGGCGAGCACTGAAGCTTTCTTT.

This clone has just one count. This chain uses TRBV5-1 with TRBJ1-1; D possibly corresponds to TRBD1 (5 bases). Deletions cut 0 bases from V and 8 bases from J, with 11 bases between. Germline V gene sequence: CDR1 SGHRS, CDR2 YFSETQ. This CDR3 comprises 13 residues. The CDR3, as DNA: TGCGCCAGCAGCTTGGAGGCCAGGGCGGAAGCTTTCTTT. Translation: CASSLEARAEAFF.

Details on this clone: At one end, the junction sequence differs from germline, possibly due to a read error. The V call is TRBV7-7, the J call TRBJ2-3; D call uncertain. The CDR3 contains 13 residues. Looked up from germline, CDR1 is SSHAT and CDR2 is FNYEAQ (reference sequence). The CDR3 DNA is TGTGCTAGCAGTCCCGGGTTCACAGATACGCAGTATTTT. Encoded protein: CASSPGFTDTQYF.

Notes on this clone: Other DNA sequences in this sample translate to the same CDR3. This chain uses TRBV5-1 with TRBJ1-3; D unresolved. V was pared by 4 bases and J by 1 base, with 9 bases between. The CDR3 spans 14 residues. CDR1 and CDR2 (germline): SGHRS, YFSETQ. CDR3 sequence reads: CASSLGRSGNTIYF. DNA for the CDR3: TGCGCCAGCAGCCTAGGACGGTCTGGAAACACCATATATTTT.

The V and J genes are TRBV29-1 and TRBJ2-4; 11 nucleotides agree with TRBD1. With 4 bases clipped from V and 1 base from J, the junction kept 9 bases outside the gene matches. Germline CDR1 is SQVTM and CDR2 is ANQGSEA. This CDR3 comprises 17 residues. CDR3 in amino acids: CSVVGTGGTFAKNIQYF. CDR3 sequence (DNA): TGCAGCGTTGTCGGGACAGGGGGTACTTTTGCCAAAAACATTCAGTACTTC.

The table lists this clone with a few counts. The chain couples TRBV7-8 to TRBJ2-1; D is perhaps TRBD2 (6 bases). Between the trimmed V and J ends, which lost 2 bases and 0 bases, there was a span of 11 bases. The CDR3 loop spans 16 amino acids. CDR1 is SGHVS and CDR2 is FQNEAQ in the germline V gene. CDR3 sequence (DNA): TGTGCCAGCAGCTTAAGGGCGGGGAGCTCCTACAATGAGCAGTTCTTC. Translating gives CASSLRAGSSYNEQFF.

The table lists this clone with a few counts. The same CDR3 is also encoded by other DNA sequences in this sample. The CDR3 DNA is TGTGCCAGCAGTTACGGGACAGCCACTGAAGCTTTCTTT. This gives the protein CASSYGTATEAFF. This chain uses TRBV6-5 with TRBJ1-1; 7 positions agree with TRBD1. V shed 2 bases and J 4 bases; nucleotides not matched to a gene: 1. Germline CDR1 MNHEY, CDR2 SVGAGI. CDR3 size: 13 residues.

V usage is TRBV10-1 and J usage is TRBJ1-2; D unresolved. CDR3 length: 10 amino acids. The germline V gene encodes CDR1 WNHNN and CDR2 SYGVQD (reference sequence). Trimming took off 7 bases at V and 8 bases at J, with 8 bases between the two ends. The CDR3 DNA reads as TGCGCCAGCATCGCGGGGGGCTACACCTTC. It yields the protein CASIAGGYTF.

This chain connects TRBV27 to TRBJ2-2; tentative D call: TRBD1 (6 bases). CDR3 length equals 16 residues. CDR1 and CDR2 (germline): MNHEY, SMNVEV (reference sequence). Trimming left V 8 bases short and J 0 bases short, with 16 bases between. CDR3 protein: CASCLRGGTNTGELFF. The CDR3 coding sequence is TGTGCCAGCTGCCTCCGAGGGGGAACGAACACCGGGGAGCTGTTTTTT.

This clone was seen a few times. This sequence joins TRBV7-2 and TRBJ2-5; perhaps TRBD2 as D (5 bases). CDR3 length: 13 residues. Trimming shortened V by 5 bases and J by 2 bases, and 9 bases separated the two germline ends. The germline V gene has CDR1 SGHTA and CDR2 FQGNSA. This CDR3 is CASSVGRQETQYF. In nucleotides, the CDR3 is TGTGCCAGCAGCGTAGGGAGACAAGAGACCCAGTACTTC. Full variable domain (outside the CDR3, taken from reference TRBV7-2 and TRBJ2-5): GAGVSQSPSNKVTEKGKDVELRCDPISGHTALYWYRQSLGQGLEFLIYFQGNSAPDKSGLPSDRFSAERTGGSVSTLTIQRTQQEDSAVYLCASSVGRQETQYFGPGTRLLVL.

The chain links TRBV7-2 to TRBJ2-5, with D unclear. The V end lost 2 bases, the J end lost 1 base, and 8 bases lay between the germline ends. In germline, CDR1 is SGHTA, CDR2 FQGNSA. This CDR3 is built from 14 residues. The CDR3 region is CASSLTQSQETQYF. CDR3 coding DNA: TGTGCCAGCAGCTTAACGCAAAGCCAAGAGACCCAGTACTTC.

The chain couples TRBV10-3 to TRBJ1-1; the D is unclear. Germline V lookup: CDR1 ENHRY, CDR2 SYGVKD. This CDR3 is built from 14 residues. Trimming took 3 bases from V and 3 from J, leaving 11 bases between them. The DNA of the CDR3 is TGTGCCATCAGTGAATTGGAGGACGACACTGAAGCTTTCTTT. This translates into CAISELEDDTEAFF.

V usage is TRBV15 and J usage is TRBJ1-4; D gene ambiguous. In germline, CDR1 is LNHNV, CDR2 YYDKDF (reference sequence). There are 14 residues in the CDR3. V lost 5 bases and J lost 4, with 11 bases in between. The CDR3 here is CATSPRPRNEKLFF. In DNA, the CDR3 is TGTGCCACCAGCCCTCGACCGCGTAATGAAAAACTGTTTTTT.

This clone was seen a single time. The rearrangement joins TRBV19 to TRBJ2-6; TRBD1 is a possible D gene (5 bases). The germline V and J ends were trimmed by 5 bases and 0 bases, with 11 bases remaining between them. CDR1 is LNHDA and CDR2 is SQIVND in the germline V gene (reference sequence). The CDR3 is 16 residues long. This CDR3 reads CASSSPGPSGANVLTF. CDR3 in DNA: TGTGCCAGTAGTTCGCCAGGGCCCTCTGGGGCCAACGTCCTGACTTTC.

This rearrangement joins TRBV27 to TRBJ2-1; the D gene is possibly TRBD2 (5 bases). Germline CDR1 MNHEY, CDR2 SMNVEV (reference sequence). This CDR3 has 13 residues. Trimming removed 3 bases from V and 8 bases from J, with 11 bases in between. The CDR3, as DNA: TGTGCCAGCAGTTTCCGGGGAAGGGATGAGCAGTTCTTC. Translated, it gives CASSFRGRDEQFF.

V usage is TRBV5-1 and J usage is TRBJ1-5, with D perhaps matching TRBD1 (5 bases). This CDR3 has 13 residues. Trimming shortened V by 2 bases and J by 6 bases, and 9 bases separated the two germline ends. Germline CDR1 is SGHRS and CDR2 is YFSETQ. The CDR3 DNA sequence: TGCGCCAGCAGCTTAGGGGCCGGTCAGCCCCAGCATTTT. Translating gives CASSLGAGQPQHF.

The chain carries TRBV6-5 and TRBJ2-7, with 10 bases aligning to TRBD1. CDR3 length equals 16 residues. Germline trimming cut 0 bases from V and 4 bases from J; bases unmatched to any gene: 6. Germline loops: CDR1 MNHEY, CDR2 SVGAGI. The CDR3 loop is CASSYSLDRGDYEQYF. The CDR3 DNA is TGTGCCAGCAGTTACTCCCTGGACAGGGGGGATTACGAGCAGTACTTC.